Each of the 30 T cell receptor beta chains below was sequenced from the same sample in a study of T-cell reconstitution after alpha-beta-depleted transplantation in children. Unique molecular identifiers tagged the TCRbeta library. Each CDR3 protein gets one entry after TCRdb re-called the PCR reads with MiXCR. Of some 550,000 distinct CDR3 sequences in the sample, about a sixth were seen once. The source material was PBMCs from the stem cell graft donor, sampled from the stem cell graft. The receptors shown here come from a human donor who donated a stem cell graft to a child with acute lymphoblastic leukemia.

The CDR3 sequence: CASSLQGPFYEQYF. The CDR3 DNA sequence: TGTGCCAGCAGTTTACAGGGACCCTTCTACGAGCAGTACTTC. This sequence joins TRBV27 and TRBJ2-7, with D perhaps given as TRBD1 or TRBD2 (5 bases each). Between the trimmed V and J ends, which lost 2 bases and 3 bases, there was a span of 11 bases. This CDR3 is 14 amino acids long. CDR1 is MNHEY, CDR2 SMNVEV, per germline (reference sequence).

This clonotype has more than one count but fewer than ten. The chain carries TRBV9 and TRBJ2-1; D not certain. The V gene's germline CDR1 is SGDLS and CDR2 YYNGEE. The V end was cut by 2 bases, the J end by 6 bases, with 9 bases between. CDR3 length equals 13 residues. CDR3: CASSVGDLNEQFF. The CDR3 coding sequence is TGTGCCAGCAGCGTCGGAGACCTCAATGAGCAGTTCTTC.

This clonotype occurred many times. CDR3 region: CACTGIYEQYF. The CDR3 coding sequence is TGTGCCTGTACAGGGATCTACGAGCAGTACTTC. The chain joins TRBV2 to TRBJ2-7; possibly TRBD1 for D (6 bases). V lost 11 bases and J lost 3, with 11 bases in between. The CDR3 consists of 11 residues. Germline V gene sequence: CDR1 SNHLY, CDR2 FYNNEI.

The chain joins TRBV5-1 to TRBJ2-3, with D unclear. Germline loops: CDR1 SGHRS, CDR2 YFSETQ. V lost 2 bases, J lost 2 bases, and 6 bases lay in between. The CDR3 loop spans 13 amino acids. CDR3 loop: CASSFEDTDTQYF. CDR3 in DNA: TGCGCCAGCAGCTTTGAAGACACAGATACGCAGTATTTT.

The chain employs TRBV5-1 and TRBJ2-3; tentatively, D is TRBD1 or TRBD2 (5 bases each). Germline V lookup: CDR1 SGHRS, CDR2 YFSETQ. Deletions cut 0 bases from V and 1 base from J, with 18 bases between. The CDR3 is made up of 18 amino acids. The CDR3 nucleotides read TGCGCCAGCAGCTTGGGACGGGACGTCATCGCGGGCACAGATACGCAGTATTTT. Protein product: CASSLGRDVIAGTDTQYF.

This clonotype was counted between two and nine times. This chain joins TRBV5-1 and TRBJ2-4, with D possibly TRBD1 on 5 matching bases. Germline CDR1 and CDR2: SGHRS and YFSETQ. CDR3 length: 14 amino acids. V shed 0 bases and J shed 8 bases, with 12 bases lying between them. The CDR3 nucleotides read TGCGCCAGCAGCTTGGGATGGGGCAGGGACATTCAGTACTTC. Its protein product is CASSLGWGRDIQYF.

This clonotype was observed a handful of times. The chain combines TRBV5-1 with TRBJ1-1; D gene uncertain. With 2 bases removed from V and 6 bases from J, the gap between germline ends came to 14 bases. The CDR3 has 14 residues. The germline gives CDR1 SGHRS, CDR2 YFSETQ. The DNA of the CDR3 is TGCGCCAGCAGCTTAGCTTCATACTCCGCTGAAGCTTTCTTT. Protein sequence: CASSLASYSAEAFF. Combining the CDR3 with reference TRBV5-1 and TRBJ1-1 gives the whole variable domain KAGVTQTPRYLIKTRGQQVTLSCSPISGHRSVSWYQQTPGQGLQFLFEYFSETQRNKGNFPGRFSGRQFSNSRSEMNVSTLELGDSALYLCASSLASYSAEAFFGQGTRLTVV.

This clonotype was detected only a few times. The gene calls are TRBV9 and TRBJ1-1, with 12 bases aligning to TRBD1. The length of the CDR3 is 18 residues. Germline V gene data show CDR1 as SGDLS and CDR2 as YYNGEE. J was trimmed by 4 bases and V by 4 bases; bases with no gene match: 14. CDR3 loop: CASSPHPGQGAWGTEAFF. The CDR3 bases are TGTGCCAGCAGCCCTCACCCGGGACAGGGGGCGTGGGGCACTGAAGCTTTCTTT.

This chain connects TRBV2 to TRBJ1-6; D is undetermined. The germline gives CDR1 SNHLY, CDR2 FYNNEI. V lost 6 bases to trimming and J lost 7 bases, with 16 bases between them. The CDR3 length is 15 residues. The CDR3: CASRREAPLNSPLHF. The CDR3 DNA reads as TGTGCCAGCAGGCGGGAGGCCCCCCTGAATTCACCCCTCCACTTT.

This clonotype was picked up a small number of times. The chain is built from TRBV7-9 and TRBJ2-1; D uncertain. Trimming took off 6 bases at V and 3 bases at J, with 18 bases between the two ends. Germline CDR1 and CDR2: SEHNR and FQNEAQ (reference sequence). The CDR3 covers 16 residues. The CDR3, as DNA: TGTGCCAGCAGGATGGTCGGCACTGGGGACTACAATGAGCAGTTCTTC. Amino acids: CASRMVGTGDYNEQFF.

This clonotype has only a few counts. The V gene is TRBV24-1, the J gene TRBJ2-7; D remains ambiguous. Trimming removed 4 bases from V and 3 bases from J, with 6 bases in between. The CDR3 is 12 amino acids. Germline CDR1 and CDR2: KGHDR and SFDVKD. The CDR3 DNA is TGTGCCACCAGTGAGTCAAGCTACGAGCAGTACTTC. This gives the protein CATSESSYEQYF.

This chain links TRBV7-9 with TRBJ2-7; tentatively, D is TRBD2 (6 bases). Germline values: CDR1 SEHNR, CDR2 FQNEAQ (reference sequence). This CDR3 region has 16 residues. Trimming pared 1 base from V and 5 bases from J, leaving 18 bases between. Written as DNA, the CDR3 is TGTGCCAGCAGCTTAGTTGGTACGGGAGTTTTAAACGAGCAGTACTTC. Its protein product is CASSLVGTGVLNEQYF.

This clonotype occurred a few times. The chain recombines TRBV29-1 with TRBJ2-7, with D possibly matching TRBD1 (7 bases). This CDR3 contains 15 residues. Germline V gene lookup returns CDR1 SQVTM and CDR2 ANQGSEA. With 0 bases removed from V and 0 bases from J, the gap between germline ends came to 12 bases. Here the CDR3 reads CSVEDQGGPSYEQYF. Written as DNA, the CDR3 is TGCAGCGTTGAAGATCAGGGGGGACCCTCCTACGAGCAGTACTTC.

The gene calls are TRBV14 and TRBJ2-1; TRBD2 might be the D (6 bases). The CDR3 is 14 residues long. V shed 0 bases and J shed 6 bases, with 9 bases lying between them. Germline CDR1 is SGHDN and CDR2 is FVKESK. CDR3 DNA sequence: TGTGCCAGCAGCCAAGAGACTAGTATCAATGAGCAGTTCTTC. Translation gives CASSQETSINEQFF.

This clonotype has ten or more counts. The rearrangement links TRBV20-1 to TRBJ1-4; TRBD1 matches 8 bases. J gave up 7 bases and V 5 bases, and 9 bases lay outside the gene matches. Germline assignment: CDR1 DFQATT and CDR2 SNEGSKA (reference sequence). CDR3 length: 14 amino acids. CDR3 in amino acids: CSAPGQGNTEKLFF. The CDR3 DNA sequence: TGCAGTGCTCCTGGACAGGGAAACACTGAAAAACTGTTTTTT.

The chain employs TRBV6-2 or TRBV6-3 and TRBJ2-7, with 8 bases fitting TRBD1. Germline trimming cut 1 base from V and 3 bases from J; bases unmatched to any gene: 5. The CDR3 sequence is 15 residues long. Germline assignment: CDR1 MNHEY and CDR2 SVGEGT. The CDR3 region has the DNA TGTGCCAGCAGTTACTTGGGGACAGGAAACTACGAGCAGTACTTC. Translated: CASSYLGTGNYEQYF.

The chain couples TRBV4-1 to TRBJ2-7; a possible D gene is TRBD2 (6 bases). This CDR3 comprises 15 residues. Germline CDR1 and CDR2: MGHRA and YSYEKL. V was trimmed by 4 bases and J by 1 base, leaving 14 bases between them. The CDR3 region has the DNA TGCGCCAGCAGCCGGTCGGTGGGAGGATCCTACGAGCAGTACTTC. Translating gives CASSRSVGGSYEQYF.

There are a few counts of this clonotype. This rearrangement joins TRBV27 to TRBJ1-4; 8 bases fit TRBD1. Germline CDR1 and CDR2: MNHEY and SMNVEV (reference sequence). This CDR3 has 15 residues. The J segment lost 4 bases and the V segment lost 3 bases, leaving 4 bases of the junction unmatched. This CDR3 reads CASSLRQGNNEKLFF. CDR3 coding DNA: TGTGCCAGCAGTTTGAGACAGGGGAATAATGAAAAACTGTTTTTT.

This clonotype came up a few times. The gene calls are TRBV28 and TRBJ1-5; 7 nucleotides align to TRBD1. Germline lookup yields CDR1 MDHEN and CDR2 SYDVKM. The J segment lost 7 bases and the V segment lost 6 bases, leaving 9 bases of the junction unmatched. The CDR3 extends over 14 amino acids. The CDR3 bases are TGTGCCAGCAGCCGAGGACAGGTCGGCCAGCCCCAGCATTTT. As protein: CASSRGQVGQPQHF.

This clonotype was counted a few times. The V call is TRBV6-1, the J call TRBJ2-5, with TRBD2 matching over 9 bases. CDR1 is MNHNS and CDR2 is SASEGT in the germline V gene. V was pared by 6 bases and J by 4 bases, with 9 bases of the junction left unmatched. CDR3 length equals 15 residues. DNA of the CDR3: TGTGCCAGCAGCCCCCTTAGCGGGAGACGAGAGACCCAGTACTTC. It specifies CASSPLSGRRETQYF.

In the case of this clonotype: Since a much larger clone is just one base distant, this may be a read error. V is TRBV6-4 and J is TRBJ2-2; D could derive from TRBD1 or TRBD2 (5 bases each). Trimming shortened V by 3 bases and J by 3 bases, and 5 bases separated the two germline ends. There are 13 residues in the CDR3. CDR1 is MRHNA, CDR2 SNTAGT, per germline. CDR3 region: CASSEGDTGELFF. CDR3 DNA: TGTGCCAGCAGTGAGGGGGACACCGGGGAGCTGTTTTTT.

This clonotype was counted a few times. The chain recombines TRBV4-1 with TRBJ1-2; tentative D call: TRBD1 (6 bases). V lost 1 base, J lost 1 base, and 13 bases lay in between. This CDR3 contains 16 residues. Germline loops: CDR1 MGHRA, CDR2 YSYEKL. Written as DNA, the CDR3 is TGCGCCAGCAGCCAAGCCCCGGACAGCCTTAACTATGGCTACACCTTC. It yields the protein CASSQAPDSLNYGYTF.

The chain has TRBV20-1 and TRBJ2-1, with 8 bases that match TRBD1. V shed 5 bases and J 2 bases; nucleotides not matched to a gene: 5. Per germline, CDR1 DFQATT and CDR2 SNEGSKA (reference sequence). This CDR3 has 14 amino acids. CDR3 sequence reads: CSAPGQGTYNEQFF. As DNA, the CDR3 is TGCAGTGCTCCCGGACAGGGCACCTACAATGAGCAGTTCTTC.

V gene TRBV20-1 combines with J gene TRBJ1-2; 9 nucleotides agree with TRBD1. Germline loops: CDR1 DFQATT, CDR2 SNEGSKA (reference sequence). This CDR3 region has 13 residues. The junction had 6 bases not matched to a gene; V was cut back by 3 bases and J by 7 bases. CDR3 in amino acids: CSARMTGGGGYTF. The CDR3 DNA reads as TGCAGTGCTAGGATGACAGGGGGAGGTGGCTACACCTTC.

This clonotype was observed a few times. The chain couples TRBV9 to TRBJ2-3; 8 bases line up with TRBD2. V was pared by 4 bases and J by 3 bases, with 4 bases of the junction left unmatched. This CDR3 has 14 residues. The germline V gene has CDR1 SGDLS and CDR2 YYNGEE. CDR3 in amino acids: CASSPAGVTDTQYF. The CDR3 DNA is TGTGCCAGCAGCCCAGCGGGAGTTACAGATACGCAGTATTTT.

This clonotype was detected only a few times. The chain joins TRBV4-1 to TRBJ2-2; D perhaps matches TRBD2 (5 bases). The germline V and J ends were trimmed by 1 base and 2 bases, with 8 bases remaining between them. CDR3 size: 15 residues. Germline lookup yields CDR1 MGHRA and CDR2 YSYEKL. The CDR3 nucleotides read TGCGCCAGCAGCCAAGCGGCGGGCAACACCGGGGAGCTGTTTTTT. It translates to CASSQAAGNTGELFF.

The rearrangement joins TRBV5-5 to TRBJ1-5, with D perhaps matching TRBD1 (5 bases). Germline CDR1 is SGHKS and CDR2 is YYEKEE (reference sequence). V was shortened by 4 bases and J by 8 bases, with 16 bases between the two germline ends. This CDR3 spans 14 amino acids. CDR3 bases: TGTGCCAGCAGCCCCCTGGCAGGGTGGGAGCCCCAGCATTTT. This encodes CASSPLAGWEPQHF.

This clonotype has a count of ten or more. The J gene is TRBJ2-1, the V gene TRBV7-3; D is unclear. The CDR3 spans 14 residues. The germline V gene encodes CDR1 SGHTA and CDR2 FQGTGA. The V gene lost 0 bases and the J gene lost 8 bases, with 11 bases spanning the gap. CDR3 region: CASSLTGLVDEQFF. The CDR3 DNA reads TGTGCCAGCAGCTTAACAGGGCTAGTGGATGAGCAGTTCTTC.

This clonotype appeared a few times. The chain has TRBV27 and TRBJ2-7, with D perhaps matching TRBD1 or TRBD2 (5 bases each). CDR1 and CDR2 from the germline V gene are MNHEY and SMNVEV (reference sequence). This CDR3 contains 16 residues. Deletions cut 5 bases from V and 2 bases from J, with 19 bases between. This CDR3 is CASSPPWAGTAYEQYF. In nucleotides, the CDR3 is TGTGCCAGCAGTCCGCCCTGGGCTGGGACCGCCTACGAGCAGTACTTC.

The chain employs TRBV4-1 and TRBJ2-5; possibly TRBD1 for D (6 bases). CDR3 length equals 15 residues. The V gene's germline CDR1 is MGHRA and CDR2 YSYEKL. V lost 0 bases and J lost 6, with 14 bases in between. The CDR3 bases are TGCGCCAGCAGCCAAGATGAGGGCAGGGGCAAGACCCAGTACTTC. Translation gives CASSQDEGRGKTQYF.